This TCR beta chain was recovered during a study of cytomegalovirus exposure and HLA in healthy donors. 60 Vbeta and 13 Jbeta primers were used in PCR. Data came from immunoSEQ multiplex PCR; TCRdb stores just in-frame clones and leaves some out. Of tens of thousands of clones listed, 75% to 90% are singletons. General study findings and limits: A missense variant in DCLRE1C was later tied to TCR beta V- and J-gene trimming. The CMV antigen specificity of a few CMV-associated chains was confirmed through in vitro analysis.

The CDR3 length is 13 residues. The ends lost 9 bases at V and 0 bases at J; junction bases unmatched: 4. From germline, CDR1 is LNHDA and CDR2 SQIVND (reference sequence). This clone was found once. Its target is unknown. The chain is built from TRBV19 and TRBJ1-1; 7 positions match TRBD1. This clonotype was sampled from a woman in her 40s in good health and CMV-seropositive. Sequenced sample: PBMCs. As DNA, the CDR3 is TGTGCCAGCCACAGGGGCCTGAACACTGAAGCTTTCTTT. Translation: CASHRGLNTEAFF.